This T cell receptor beta chain was recovered during a study of T cell responses to AZD1222 COVID-19 vaccine. Unmatched junction bases numbered 0, after V lost 4 bases and J lost 3 bases. Germline CDR1 is MNHEY and CDR2 is SMNVEV (reference sequence). CDR3 length: 14 amino acids. Study-level points and caveats: In a largely white British group with more females than males, clonal diversity was possibly underestimated. The study found vaccine-associated CD4 TCRs spanning spike, dominant at 160-218 and 743-854. Repertoire sampling occurred only after the peak T cell response. Close to half of all spike-specific TCRs reportedly target regions of the variants that are unmutated.

Clones were read by immunoSEQ multiplex PCR, and TCRdb kept only the in-frame ones, dropping some. The sample contains some 80,000 clones, roughly nine tenths of which appear only once. A word on this clone: Its specificity is not known.

The sample here was peripheral blood, taken on day 0 of AZD1222 vaccination. The chain recombines TRBV27 with TRBJ2-2; 9 nucleotides line up with TRBD1. The sequence was collected from an adult in good health. DNA of the CDR3: TGTGCCAGCAGTTGGACAGGGGACACCGGGGAGCTGTTTTTT. It translates to CASSWTGDTGELFF.